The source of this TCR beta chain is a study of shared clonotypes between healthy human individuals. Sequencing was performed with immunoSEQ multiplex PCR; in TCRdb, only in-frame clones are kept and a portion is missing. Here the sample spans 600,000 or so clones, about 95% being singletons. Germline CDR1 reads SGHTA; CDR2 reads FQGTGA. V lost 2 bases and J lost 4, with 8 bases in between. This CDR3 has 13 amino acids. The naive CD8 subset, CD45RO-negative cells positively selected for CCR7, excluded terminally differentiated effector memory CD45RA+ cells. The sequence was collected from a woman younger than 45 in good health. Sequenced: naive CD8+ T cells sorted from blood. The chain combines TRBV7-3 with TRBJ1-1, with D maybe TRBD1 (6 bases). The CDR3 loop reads CASSLSGVTEAFF. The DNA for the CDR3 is TGTGCCAGCAGCTTATCAGGGGTCACTGAAGCTTTCTTT.